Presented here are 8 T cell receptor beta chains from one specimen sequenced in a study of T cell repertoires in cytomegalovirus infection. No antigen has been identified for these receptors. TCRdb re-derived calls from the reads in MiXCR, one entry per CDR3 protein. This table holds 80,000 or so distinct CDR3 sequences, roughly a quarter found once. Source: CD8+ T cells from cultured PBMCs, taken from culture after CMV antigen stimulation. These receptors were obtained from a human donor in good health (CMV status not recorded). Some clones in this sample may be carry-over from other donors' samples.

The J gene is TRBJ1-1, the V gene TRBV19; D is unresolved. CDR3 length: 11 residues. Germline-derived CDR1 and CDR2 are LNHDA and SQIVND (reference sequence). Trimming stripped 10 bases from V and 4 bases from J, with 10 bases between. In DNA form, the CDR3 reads TGTGCCACCGTGGCGTCCACTGAAGCTTTCTTT. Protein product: CATVASTEAFF.

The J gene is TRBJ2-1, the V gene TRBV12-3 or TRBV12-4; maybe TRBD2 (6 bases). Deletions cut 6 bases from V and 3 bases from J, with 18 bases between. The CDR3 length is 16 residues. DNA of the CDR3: TGTGCCAGCAGCCCCCCAGGGACTTCATACTACAATGAGCAGTTCTTC. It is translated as CASSPPGTSYYNEQFF.

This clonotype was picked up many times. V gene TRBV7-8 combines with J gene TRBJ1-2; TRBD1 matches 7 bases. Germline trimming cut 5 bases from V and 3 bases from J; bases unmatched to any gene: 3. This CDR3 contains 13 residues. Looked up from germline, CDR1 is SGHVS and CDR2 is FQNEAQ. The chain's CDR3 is CASSPGQDYGYTF. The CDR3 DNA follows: TGTGCCAGCAGCCCCGGACAGGACTATGGCTACACCTTC.

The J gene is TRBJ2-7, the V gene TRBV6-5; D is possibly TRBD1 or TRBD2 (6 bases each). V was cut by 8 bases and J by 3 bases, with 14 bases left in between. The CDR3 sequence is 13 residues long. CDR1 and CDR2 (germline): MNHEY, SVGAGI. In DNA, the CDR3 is TGTGCCAGCCGGGAGACCAGGGGCTACGAGCAGTACTTC. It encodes CASRETRGYEQYF.

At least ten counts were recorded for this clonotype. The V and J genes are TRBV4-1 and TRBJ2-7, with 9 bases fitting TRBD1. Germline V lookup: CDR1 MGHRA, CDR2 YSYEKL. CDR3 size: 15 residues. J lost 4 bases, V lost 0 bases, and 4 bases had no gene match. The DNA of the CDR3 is TGCGCCAGCAGCCAAGATTGGGACAGGGTGTACGAGCAGTACTTC. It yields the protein CASSQDWDRVYEQYF.

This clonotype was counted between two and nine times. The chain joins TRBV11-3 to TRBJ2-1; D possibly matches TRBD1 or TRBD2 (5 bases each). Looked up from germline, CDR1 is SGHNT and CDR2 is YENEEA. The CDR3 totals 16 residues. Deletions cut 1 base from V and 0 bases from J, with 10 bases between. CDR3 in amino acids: CASSLVRGFSYNEQFF. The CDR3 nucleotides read TGTGCCAGCAGCTTAGTGAGGGGATTCTCCTACAATGAGCAGTTCTTC.

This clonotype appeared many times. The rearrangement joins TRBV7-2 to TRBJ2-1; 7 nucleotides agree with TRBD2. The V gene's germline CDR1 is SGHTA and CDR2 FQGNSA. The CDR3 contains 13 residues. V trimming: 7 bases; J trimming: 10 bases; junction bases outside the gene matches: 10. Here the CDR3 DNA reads TGTGCCAGCACATCCCCAGGAGCGGGGGAGCAGTTCTTC. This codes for CASTSPGAGEQFF.

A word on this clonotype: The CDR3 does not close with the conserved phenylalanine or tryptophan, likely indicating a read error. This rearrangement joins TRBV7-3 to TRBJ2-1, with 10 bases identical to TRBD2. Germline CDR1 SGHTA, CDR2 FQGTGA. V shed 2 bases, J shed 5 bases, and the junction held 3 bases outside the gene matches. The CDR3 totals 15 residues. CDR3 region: CASSLVSGGNNEQFS. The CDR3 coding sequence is TGTGCCAGCAGCTTAGTTAGCGGGGGGAACAATGAGCAGTTCTCC.